Below, 12 T cell receptor beta chains from the same sample are listed, as sequenced in a study of blood T cell repertoires in COVID-19. Profiling relied on immunoSEQ multiplex PCR, and the TCRdb table lists in-frame clones only, not all of them. Here the sample spans 160,000 or so clones, 85% being singletons. The sample taken for sequencing was peripheral blood. All receptors derive from a man aged 40-49 years with acute or convalescent COVID-19.

The chain uses TRBV9 and TRBJ2-1; 10 bases map to TRBD2. This CDR3 has 16 residues. J lost 2 bases, V lost 2 bases, and 4 bases had no gene match. Germline CDR1 and CDR2: SGDLS and YYNGEE. CDR3 in DNA: TGTGCCAGCAGCGTCAAAAGCGGGGGGGCCTACAATGAGCAGTTCTTC. This gives the protein CASSVKSGGAYNEQFF.

This chain connects TRBV12-2 to TRBJ2-7; the table calls TRBD2, which could not be checked here. TRBV12-2 is labeled a pseudogene. CDR3 size: 11 residues. The CDR3 sequence is CASRLSVEQYF. CDR3 nucleotides: TGTGCAAGTCGCTTGTCGGTGGAGCAGTACTTC.

The chain carries TRBV6-2 or TRBV6-3 and TRBJ1-2; a possible D gene is TRBD1 (6 bases). The germline gives CDR1 MNHEY, CDR2 SVGEGT. V was shortened by 5 bases and J by 8 bases, with 15 bases between the two germline ends. The CDR3 runs to 13 residues. CDR3 residues: CASSQRQDHGYTF. The CDR3 coding sequence is TGTGCCAGCAGTCAGAGACAGGATCACGGCTACACCTTC.

This rearrangement joins TRBV6-1 to TRBJ1-6, with D possibly matching TRBD1 (6 bases). Germline V lookup: CDR1 MNHNS, CDR2 SASEGT. This CDR3 has 13 amino acids. V was clipped by 7 bases and J by 4 bases, with 8 bases between them. As DNA, the CDR3 is TGTGCCAGCAACAGGGATTATAATTCACCCCTCCACTTT. Residues: CASNRDYNSPLHF.

The chain's CDR3 is CASSDVTEMDSPLHF. The CDR3 region has the DNA TGTGCCAGTAGTGACGTGACAGAGATGGATTCACCCCTCCACTTT. This rearrangement joins TRBV19 to TRBJ1-6; TRBD1 is a possible D gene (5 bases). Between the trimmed V and J ends, which lost 5 bases and 8 bases, there was a span of 16 bases. The CDR3 loop spans 15 amino acids. Germline V gene sequence: CDR1 LNHDA, CDR2 SQIVND (reference sequence). Complete variable domain (other parts from reference TRBV19 and TRBJ1-6): DGGITQSPKYLFRKEGQNVTLSCEQNLNHDAMYWYRQDPGQGLRLIYYSQIVNDFQKGDIAEGYSVSREKKESFPLTVTSAQKNPTAFYLCASSDVTEMDSPLHFGNGTRLTVT.

V gene TRBV4-3 combines with J gene TRBJ2-7; tentative D call: TRBD1 (6 bases). The V end lost 4 bases, the J end lost 7 bases, and 20 bases lay between the germline ends. CDR1 is LGHNA, CDR2 YSLEER, per germline. This CDR3 is built from 15 residues. The CDR3 DNA sequence: TGCGCCAGCAGCCCAAAGACGGACAGCCCGGAGGAGCAGTACTTC. Translation: CASSPKTDSPEEQYF.

The chain couples TRBV5-1 to TRBJ2-3, with 8 bases lining up with TRBD2. The CDR3 is made up of 16 amino acids. Germline CDR1 is SGHRS and CDR2 is YFSETQ. J lost 4 bases, V lost 1 base, and 8 bases had no gene match. The CDR3 nucleotides read TGCGCCAGCAGCTTGTCGAAGACTAGCGACCCAGATACGCAGTATTTT. It specifies CASSLSKTSDPDTQYF.

Here the CDR3 reads CASSPTGFPSGGYTF. The CDR3 region has the DNA TGTGCCAGCAGCCCGACAGGGTTTCCCTCTGGTGGCTACACCTTC. The chain joins TRBV7-2 to TRBJ1-2; 7 bases fit TRBD1. Germline V CDR1 and CDR2: SGHTA, FQGNSA. V gave up 5 bases and J gave up 7 bases; unmatched junction bases: 13. The CDR3 loop spans 15 amino acids.

The table lists this clone with a few counts. The chain employs TRBV18 and TRBJ1-6; 10 nucleotides agree with TRBD1. The CDR3 sequence is 14 residues long. The V segment lost 6 bases and the J segment 10 bases; nucleotides outside the gene matches: 6. The germline gives CDR1 KGHSH, CDR2 LQKENI. CDR3 loop: CASSKGQGSSPLHF. The CDR3 region has the DNA TGTGCCAGCTCCAAGGGACAGGGGAGCTCACCCCTCCACTTT.

The chain joins TRBV19 to TRBJ2-1, with unresolved D. The CDR3 has 12 amino acids. Germline V lookup: CDR1 LNHDA, CDR2 SQIVND (reference sequence). V lost 5 bases, J lost 4 bases, and 6 bases lay in between. The CDR3 reads CASSRSYNEQFF. As DNA, the CDR3 is TGTGCCAGTAGTCGTAGTTACAATGAGCAGTTCTTC.

The rearrangement joins TRBV28 to TRBJ1-3; unclear D gene. Germline CDR1 is MDHEN and CDR2 is SYDVKM. V lost 6 bases and J 0 bases, leaving 9 bases between the germline ends. The CDR3 is 14 residues long. CDR3 nucleotides: TGTGCCAGCAGCGGGATTCACTCTGGAAACACCATATATTTT. Its protein product is CASSGIHSGNTIYF.

The rearrangement links TRBV6-4 to TRBJ1-2; D possibly corresponds to TRBD1 (5 bases). This CDR3 is built from 16 residues. V shed 3 bases and J shed 5 bases, with 19 bases lying between them. CDR1 and CDR2 from the germline V gene are MRHNA and SNTAGT. CDR3 sequence (DNA): TGTGCCAGCAGTGAAGGCAGGGCAGGCGGGGGTTATGGCTACACCTTC. Translated: CASSEGRAGGGYGYTF.